This T cell receptor beta chain was documented in a study of cytomegalovirus exposure and HLA in healthy donors (TCRdb year 2017). Background on the whole study: An earlier analysis of 587 of the donors reported approximately 280 Gb of sequence data and around 100 million unique TCR beta sequences obtained from around 180 million T cells. The study aimed to test whether signatures of past pathogen exposure could be identified by cataloging public T cell receptors. All discovery cohort repertoires had been generated using a single sequencing platform. A handful of DR-DQ haplotypes were handled as single units for association and clustering because linkage in the cohort was strong. To predict cytomegalovirus infection status, the study brought together high-throughput TCR immunosequencing, statistical association of individual TCRs with disease status, and machine learning. In a later genetic analysis, genome-wide SNP genotypes for about three fifths of the roughly 670 donors were used, and that subset was treated as a discovery cohort. The number of typed donors differed by locus: about 629-630 for A, B, C, DRB1 and DQB1; 522 for DQA1; 606 for DPA1; and around 470 for DPB1. The study used immunosequencing to profile the T cell repertoires of 666 subjects and linked those repertoires to cytomegalovirus serostatus. In an earlier analysis of 500 to 650 of the donors, high-throughput TCR beta sequencing was used to judge whether each TCR beta V gene segment behaved as functional or pseudogenic. An early release covering roughly 640 HLA-typed donors comprised about 300 gigabases of sequencing data and 65 million to 100 million unique TCR sequences. A separate validation cohort of about 110 different subjects was used in addition to the approximately 640-subject first cohort. Donor age, sex, ethnicity and CMV serostatus were collected together with the repertoire data. Both class I and class II loci were covered by HLA typing, at four-digit resolution. In the later analysis, no new phenotypic data were used to find candidate immune exposures; instead, reliance was placed on TCR beta sequences and their occurrence across donors. The genetic ancestry cluster associated with self-reported Caucasian donors included over 80% of the roughly 400 genotyped donors. Across 300 to 500 genotyped donors of the cohort, an average of approximately 240,000 unique TCR beta nucleotide sequences per donor were sequenced, and roughly 20% of those sequences were non-productive. To study patterns of TCR occurrence, a later analysis re-analyzed previously published TCR beta repertoires from 650 to 750 donors and added high-resolution HLA genotyping.

According to the germline V gene, CDR1 reads SNHLY and CDR2 reads FYNNEI. Trimming removed 6 bases from V and 6 bases from J; the gene matches leave 7 bases unexplained. From its cysteine to its phenylalanine, the CDR3 spans 15 amino acids. CDR3 DNA only is kept here, 45 bases in frame from base 1. In total, 630 or so healthy bone marrow donors made up the cohort. At the time of sampling, all cohort members were nominally healthy, though unrecorded immune exposures were likely present. The donor tested CMV seronegative and was one of the 352 seronegative cohort members. A peripheral blood sample was collected from each donor, and TCR beta sequencing was performed on peripheral blood mononuclear cells. Genomic DNA extraction from the blood cell samples was performed with the Qiagen DNeasy Blood Extraction Kit. Receptors were amplified or captured by the immunoSEQ multiplex PCR assay. For the multiplex PCR, a mixture combining 60 forward primers for TCR Vbeta segments and 13 reverse primers for TCR Jbeta segments was used. A multiplex PCR assay on genomic DNA amplified the CDR3 region of rearranged TCR beta genes. The amplified TCR beta libraries were sequenced on the Illumina HiSeq System as 87-base-pair reads. For the original study's pipeline: In a later analysis, roughly 80 million unique TCR beta chains were counted across the 650 to 750 repertoires, and roughly 11 million of these chains were shared by at least two donors. A nearest-neighbor algorithm error-corrected the raw reads and collapsed the reads into unique sequences, merging closely related sequences to remove PCR and sequencing errors. To assign V, D and J gene segments, CDR3 sequences were aligned to IMGT reference sequences. For a sequence to be retained, a match of at least six nucleotides was required to both a V gene segment and a J gene segment. A rearrangement counted as productive if the CDR3 had no stop codons and remained in frame with V and J, and every other rearrangement counted as non-productive. Following IMGT convention, CDR3 was defined as the stretch from the second conserved V-encoded cysteine up to the conserved J-encoded phenylalanine. Sequences without an unambiguous match to a single V gene segment were excluded from the earlier analysis of 500 to 700 of the donors. In an earlier analysis of about 590 of the donors, a V segment was called functional when productive rearrangements were above 56.7%, and segregating when the standard deviation between donors exceeded 5%. A statistical classification framework was built to diagnose cytomegalovirus status from the catalog of TCR beta chain sequences. V and J gene assignment, in a later analysis, came from comparing TCR nucleotide sequences with IMGT/GENE-DB human TR gene sequences. Using the TCRdist pipeline, a later analysis assigned CDR3 sequences along with most-parsimonious VDJ recombination scenarios. In a later analysis, every TCR beta chain was defined by the combination of its CDR3 amino acid sequence and its V-gene family, and reads without a unique V-gene family were dropped. To address suspected cross-contamination and a sequencing artifact, a later analysis removed under 600 highly shared, low-generation-probability nucleotide sequences. In a later analysis, a clonal expansion index for each public chain was calculated from normalized within-repertoire ranks of inferred template counts. Generation probabilities in a later analysis came from a VDJ recombination model fitted to out-of-frame rearrangements, and those results were checked against IGoR. Hypergeometric tests were used in a later analysis to score TCR-TCR, TCR-HLA and TCR-CMV co-occurrence, with a repertoire-size bias correction applied to the TCR pairs. False discovery rates were estimated in a later analysis by permuting HLA or CMV assignments 20 times. A later analysis grouped co-occurring TCRs with DBSCAN, adding TCRdist sequence similarity when clustering within HLA-allele-positive subsets. For co-occurrence clustering, repertoires with fewer than 30,000 or more than 120,000 public chains were excluded, along with roughly five repertoires with anomalous nucleotide sharing. Not all clones reach the TCRdb copy of this immuneACCESS table, which keeps in-frame sequences only. Checked studies attribute under half of the gap to unresolved V genes and leave the rest unexplained. The DNA was the basis for D and trimming; V, J and clone size are from that table. The sample contains approximately 130,000 clones, over 70% of them found a single time. The ten most abundant clones make up 2.5% to 3.5% of the sample.

A few counts support this clone. Its antigen is currently not known. No much larger clonotype is one base removed from it; base qualities were not supplied. Results and caveats for the whole study, not just this receptor: A further reported finding was that TCR beta sequences accurately predicted the HLA-A and HLA-B alleles for most subjects in the first cohort. The sequencing pipeline was judged likely to have produced a cluster of highly shared sequence variants as a technical artifact. In the study, 150 to 200 TCR beta chains were listed as associated with cytomegalovirus. The only immune exposure information available for the cohort was CMV serostatus. A later genetic analysis reported fewer N-insertions in productive TCRs among donors in an Asian-associated ancestry cluster than the roughly 700-donor mean. The presence/absence analyses assumed that sequencing depth was roughly uniform across donors, and that assumption may not be true. An earlier analysis of 450 to 750 of the donors showed that most TCR beta V segments appeared in productive rearrangements either about 90% or about 30% of the time, which broadly matched IMGT annotations. In a later analysis, TCR association rates were found to vary across HLA loci, with the most associated TCRs seen for DRB1 alleles and the fewest for HLA-C alleles. Some IMGT-functional V segments, including TRBV6-2 and TRBV6-3, could not be distinguished by the 87-base-pair reads and were therefore excluded. At a false discovery rate of 0.05, a later analysis linked fewer than 20,000 TCR beta sequences to specific HLA alleles. The authors suggested that the approach could potentially be generalized to other disease states and immunological phenotypes. This cohort had only TCR beta chains sequenced, and the lack of alpha or paired-chain data limited which features could be detected. Most CMV-associated TCR beta chains appeared to be HLA-restricted in a later analysis, and the HLA associations seemed to be driven largely by CMV exposure. Compared with equally common non-associated chains, HLA-associated TCR beta chains in a later analysis were more clonally expanded and had lower generation probabilities. The classifier was reported to diagnose cytomegalovirus status with high specificity and sensitivity in both the original and validation cohorts. In a later analysis, several top co-occurrence clusters were reported to appear linked to parvovirus B19, influenza, CMV and Epstein-Barr virus. Assigning TCR associations to individual alleles was difficult when HLA alleles, especially DR and DQ, strongly co-occurred. A later genetic analysis associated a missense DCLRE1C variant with V-gene and J-gene trimming of TCR beta chains, and an independent cohort replicated the association. Correlated functional status among segregating V segments might be attributable to linkage disequilibrium, but an unknown experimental factor could not be ruled out. Because some donors lacked HLA typing at each locus, the association tests relied only on the typed subset. In vitro tests confirmed that a few of the cytomegalovirus-associated TCR beta chains recognize cytomegalovirus antigens. About 17 rarely observed V segments, including chromosome 9 orphons, were excluded from the earlier analysis of about 500 of the donors because counts were too low. Across donors, most TCR sequences were observed very rarely, whereas some public TCRs were present in many individuals.

Sequenced: PBMCs. The sequence was collected from a man aged 25-40 years in good health and CMV-seronegative. The rearranged segments are TRBV2 and TRBJ2-1; TRBD1 matches 11 bases in the middle. The CDR3 protein sequence reads: CASRERTGGFNEQFF. In nucleotide form, the sequence is TGTGCCAGCAGGGAGAGGACAGGGGGCTTCAATGAGCAGTTCTTC.